What follows are 16 T cell receptor beta chains derived from one specimen sequenced in a study of radiation and T cells in renal cell carcinoma. Measured with immunoSEQ multiplex PCR; TCRdb has only the in-frame clones, and not every one. The table records about 130,000 clones, roughly 88% of them present only once. Documented time point: baseline pretreatment blood. As to treatment: 15 Gy SBRT to primary tumor, nephrectomy 4 weeks later. The sequences come from blood, collected from a patient whose treatment included radiotherapy and nephrectomy. The receptors here all came from a woman in her fifties or sixties with renal cell carcinoma.

J is TRBJ1-2 and V is TRBV6-1, with D uncertain. CDR3 length: 14 residues. The germline gives CDR1 MNHNS, CDR2 SASEGT. V dropped 0 bases and J dropped 3 bases, with 8 bases sitting between them. The CDR3 region has the DNA TGTGCCAGCAGTGAAGCTTCCGGGGACTATGGCTACACCTTC. Encoded protein: CASSEASGDYGYTF.

This rearrangement joins TRBV30 to TRBJ2-3; no firm D call. Germline V gene lookup returns CDR1 GTSNPN and CDR2 SVGIG (reference sequence). V was clipped by 4 bases and J by 4 bases, with 12 bases between them. CDR3 length equals 13 residues. CDR3 coding DNA: TGTGCCTGGACACCACCACATGCAGATACGCAGTATTTT. This encodes CAWTPPHADTQYF. Full variable domain (remainder filled in from reference TRBV30 and TRBJ2-3): SQTIHQWPATLVQPVGSPLSLECTVEGTSNPNLYWYRQAAGRGLQLLFYSVGIGQISSEVPQNLSASRPQDRQFILSSKKLLLSDSGFYLCAWTPPHADTQYFGPGTRLTVL.

The genes are TRBV5-4 and TRBJ2-1; the match to TRBD2 covers 8 bases. From germline, CDR1 is SGHNT and CDR2 YYREEE (reference sequence). V was clipped by 2 bases and J by 5 bases; unmatched bases: 6. There are 15 residues in the CDR3. The DNA of the CDR3 is TGTGCCAGCAGCTTAAGCGGGGGCCCACACAATGAGCAGTTCTTC. Amino acid sequence: CASSLSGGPHNEQFF.

V is TRBV11-3 and J is TRBJ1-5; 9 positions agree with TRBD1. Looked up from germline, CDR1 is SGHNT and CDR2 is YENEEA. The CDR3 extends over 15 amino acids. V was clipped by 5 bases and J by 5 bases; unmatched bases: 7. CDR3 DNA: TGTGCCAGCAGCAAACAGGGGGCAATTCATCAGCCCCAGCATTTT. Protein sequence: CASSKQGAIHQPQHF. Variable domain in full (rest from reference TRBV11-3 and TRBJ1-5): EAGVVQSPRYKIIEKKQPVAFWCNPISGHNTLYWYLQNLGQGPELLIRYENEEAVDDSQLPKDRFSAERLKGVDSTLKIQPAELGDSAVYLCASSKQGAIHQPQHFGDGTRLSIL.

The gene calls are TRBV9 and TRBJ2-2, with D possibly matching TRBD1 (6 bases). V was clipped by 4 bases and J by 2 bases, with 12 bases between them. Germline CDR1 is SGDLS and CDR2 is YYNGEE. This CDR3 spans 15 amino acids. The DNA for the CDR3 is TGTGCCAGCAGCACCCGACAGGCCAACACCGGGGAGCTGTTTTTT. Its protein product is CASSTRQANTGELFF.

The chain employs TRBV4-3 and TRBJ2-1; 8 nucleotides align to TRBD2. The CDR3 covers 16 residues. V shed 4 bases and J 4 bases; nucleotides not matched to a gene: 9. The germline V gene has CDR1 LGHNA and CDR2 YSLEER. The chain's CDR3 is CASSPTGGLTYNEQFF. The DNA for the CDR3 is TGCGCCAGCAGCCCTACGGGGGGGTTGACGTACAATGAGCAGTTCTTC.

This clone was seen only once. The chain is built from TRBV7-9 and TRBJ1-3; D is undetermined. The CDR3 spans 15 residues. Per germline, CDR1 SEHNR and CDR2 FQNEAQ (reference sequence). Between the trimmed V and J ends, which lost 5 bases and 1 base, there was a span of 12 bases. CDR3 nucleotides: TGTGCCAGCAGCCTGCTAGGACGTTCTGGAAACACCATATATTTT. This translates into CASSLLGRSGNTIYF.

The gene calls are TRBV5-1 and TRBJ2-1; a weak D match, TRBD2 (5 bases). The CDR3 has 13 residues. Germline CDR1 and CDR2: SGHRS and YFSETQ. With 0 bases removed from V and 5 bases from J, the gap between germline ends came to 6 bases. CDR3 in amino acids: CASSLAGNNEQFF. CDR3 in DNA: TGCGCCAGCAGCTTGGCGGGGAACAATGAGCAGTTCTTC.

V gene TRBV28 combines with J gene TRBJ1-6; 9 bases match TRBD1. Trimming removed 6 bases from V and 9 bases from J; junction bases left unmatched: 6. The CDR3 has 14 amino acids. Germline loops: CDR1 MDHEN, CDR2 SYDVKM. Here the CDR3 reads CASRPTGGFSPLHF. CDR3 bases: TGTGCCAGCAGGCCCACAGGGGGCTTTTCACCCCTCCACTTT.

The V and J genes are TRBV4-1 and TRBJ2-7, with TRBD2 matching over 13 bases. V dropped 1 base and J dropped 8; count of bases not matched to a gene: 5. Germline assignment: CDR1 MGHRA and CDR2 YSYEKL. This CDR3 contains 15 residues. For the CDR3, the DNA is TGCGCCAGCAGCCAAGGGACTAGCGGGGGTATTAAGCAGTACTTC. Protein: CASSQGTSGGIKQYF.

The V call is TRBV6-6, the J call TRBJ2-5, with D perhaps matching TRBD2 (5 bases). CDR3 length: 14 residues. Germline CDR1 reads MNHNY; CDR2 reads SVGAGI (reference sequence). Trimming left V 3 bases short and J 3 bases short, with 11 bases between. In DNA form, the CDR3 reads TGTGCCAGCAGTTATGGAGGCAGAGAAGAGACCCAGTACTTC. Protein sequence: CASSYGGREETQYF.

This clone was detected only once. The genes are TRBV5-6 and TRBJ1-1; a weak D match, TRBD1 (6 bases). The CDR3 has 17 amino acids. CDR1 and CDR2 (germline): SGHDT, YYEEEE. V was trimmed by 3 bases and J by 5 bases, leaving 23 bases between them. CDR3 protein: CASSWRRQVGYGTEAFF. Written as DNA, the CDR3 is TGTGCCAGCAGCTGGAGGAGACAGGTGGGGTACGGAACTGAAGCTTTCTTT.

J is TRBJ2-1 and V is TRBV5-5; 12 bases align to TRBD1. Germline lookup yields CDR1 SGHKS and CDR2 YYEKEE (reference sequence). The CDR3 totals 18 residues. With V trimmed by 4 bases and J by 6 bases, 14 bases remained unmatched. CDR3 amino acids: CASSTTFTGTGGLNEQFF. The CDR3 DNA is TGTGCCAGCAGCACGACCTTTACCGGGACAGGGGGCCTCAATGAGCAGTTCTTC.

V gene TRBV6-6 combines with J gene TRBJ2-3; D may be TRBD2 (6 bases). CDR1 and CDR2 (germline): MNHNY, SVGAGI (reference sequence). This CDR3 is built from 15 residues. Trimming removed 5 bases at V and 0 bases at J, with 12 bases between. CDR3 sequence reads: CASSGTSSSTDTQYF. In nucleotides, the CDR3 is TGTGCCAGCAGTGGGACTTCGTCTAGCACAGATACGCAGTATTTT.

V gene TRBV7-6 combines with J gene TRBJ2-3; no firm D call. V lost 1 base and J 2 bases, leaving 13 bases between the germline ends. The CDR3 is made up of 16 amino acids. CDR1 and CDR2 (germline): SGHVS, FNYEAQ. For the CDR3, the DNA is TGTGCCAGCAGCTTAGAACCGGCAGGCCTCACAGATACGCAGTATTTT. It specifies CASSLEPAGLTDTQYF.

To note about this clone: This sample includes further DNA sequences coding for the same CDR3. The rearrangement uses TRBV18 and TRBJ2-5; weak D call: TRBD2 (5 bases). The V gene lost 3 bases and the J gene lost 2 bases, with 7 bases spanning the gap. Germline-derived CDR1 and CDR2 are KGHSH and LQKENI. CDR3 length: 13 residues. CDR3 residues: CASSPREQETQYF. DNA of the CDR3: TGTGCCAGCTCACCGAGGGAACAAGAGACCCAGTACTTC. Filled out from reference TRBV18 and TRBJ2-5, the complete variable domain reads NAGVMQNPRHLVRRRGQEARLRCSPMKGHSHVYWYRQLPEEGLKFMVYLQKENIIDESGMPKERFSAEFPKEGPSILRIQQVVRGDSAAYFCASSPREQETQYFGPGTRLLVL.